This note documents a single TCR beta chain sequence. Its antigen is unknown. This same CDR3 is encoded by further DNA sequences in the sample. Sequencing was performed with immunoSEQ multiplex PCR; in TCRdb, only in-frame clones are kept and a portion is missing. In the table there are approximately 230,000 clones, 87% of which are singletons. This specimen belongs to a study of cytomegalovirus exposure and HLA in healthy donors. CDR1 is MNHNY and CDR2 is SVGAGI in the germline V gene (reference sequence). This CDR3 has 14 residues. Trimming removed 4 bases from V and 0 bases from J, with 7 bases in between. Study results and limitations: The classifier, whose performance was assessed in both the original and validation cohorts, reportedly diagnosed cytomegalovirus status with high specificity and sensitivity. Despite most TCR sequences being rare, some public TCRs occurred in many donors.

V gene TRBV6-6 combines with J gene TRBJ2-1, with D unresolved. The clonotype was recovered from a man aged 18 to 35 in good health and CMV-seropositive. Specimen: PBMCs. CDR3 amino acids: CASSSRSSYNEQFF. The CDR3 DNA follows: TGTGCCAGCAGTTCCAGGAGCTCCTACAATGAGCAGTTCTTC.